Following are 10 T cell receptor beta chains from one sample sequenced in a study of cytomegalovirus exposure and HLA in healthy donors (dated by TCRdb to 2016 to 2017). Library creation used the immunoSEQ multiplex PCR assay. A mixture of 60 forward primers for TCR Vbeta segments and 13 reverse primers for TCR Jbeta segments was used in the multiplex PCR. Entries here come from immuneACCESS through TCRdb and include only in-frame sequences with V and J called. Some clones fail to appear in such tables; in the studies checked, an unresolved V gene covers under half of the shortfall, and the cause of the remainder is unknown. This sample has about 140,000 clones in its table, and around 72% of those were observed once. The ten largest clones capture 1.3% of the sample. Sequenced input: PBMCs. Every receptor here comes from a woman aged 40-49 years in good health and CMV-seronegative.

V is TRBV5-1 and J is TRBJ2-5, with 16 positions matching TRBD2. Trimming cost V 5 bases and J 4 bases; bases outside gene matches: 8. This CDR3 is 17 amino acids long. CDR1 is SGHRS and CDR2 is YFSETQ in the germline V gene. For the CDR3, the DNA is TGCGCCAGCAGACCCCCGGGACTAGCGGGGGGGCGAGAGACCCAGTACTTC. This gives the protein CASRPPGLAGGRETQYF.

In its sample, this clone was seen a few times. The V gene is TRBV2, the J gene TRBJ1-5, with D hard to call. CDR3 size: 14 residues. Germline CDR1 SNHLY, CDR2 FYNNEI. V lost 2 bases and J lost 4, with 9 bases in between. CDR3 nucleotides: TGTGCCAGCAGTGAATTGACACATAATCAGCCCCAGCATTTT. Its translation: CASSELTHNQPQHF.

The rearrangement links TRBV4-3 to TRBJ1-6; TRBD1 matches 7 bases. Trimming took 0 bases from V and 9 from J; bases not matched to a gene: 5. CDR1 LGHNA and CDR2 YSLEER come from the germline V gene. The CDR3 spans 15 residues. CDR3 nucleotide sequence: TGCGCCAGCAGCCAAGATGAGGGGGCAGGTTCACCCCTCCACTTT. This translates into CASSQDEGAGSPLHF.

About this clone: At one end, the junction sequence differs from germline, possibly due to a read error. J is TRBJ1-1 and V is TRBV7-9; TRBD1 might be the D (6 bases). Germline CDR1 and CDR2: SEHNR and FQNEAQ (reference sequence). The CDR3 loop spans 12 amino acids. The CDR3: CSSSIEGAEAFF. For the CDR3, the DNA is TGTTCCAGCAGCATCGAGGGGGCTGAAGCTTTCTTT. The entire variable domain, with the rest obtained from reference TRBV7-9 and TRBJ1-1, is as follows: DTGVSQNPRHKITKRGQNVTFRCDPISEHNRLYWYRQTLGQGPEFLTYFQNEAQLEKSRLLSDRFSAERPKGSFSTLEIQRTEQGDSAMYLCSSSIEGAEAFFGQGTRLTVV.

The chain employs TRBV7-9 and TRBJ2-6; TRBD1 aligns across 8 bases. Germline V CDR1 and CDR2: SEHNR, FQNEAQ (reference sequence). The V and J ends lost 7 bases and 3 bases, in that order; junction bases with no gene match: 17. The CDR3 is 19 residues long. The CDR3: CASTPKGQGALSGANVLTF. The DNA for the CDR3 is TGTGCCAGCACCCCCAAAGGGCAGGGGGCCCTTAGTGGGGCCAACGTCCTGACTTTC.

The V and J genes are TRBV5-4 and TRBJ2-7; tentative D call: TRBD2 (6 bases). V lost 4 bases and J 5 bases, leaving 16 bases between the germline ends. The germline V gene has CDR1 SGHNT and CDR2 YYREEE (reference sequence). CDR3 size: 14 residues. CDR3 sequence: CASSPAGEAHEQYF. The CDR3 DNA reads TGTGCCAGCAGCCCCGCCGGGGAGGCCCACGAGCAGTACTTC. The full variable domain, rest sourced from reference TRBV5-4 and TRBJ2-7, is ETGVTQSPTHLIKTRGQQVTLRCSSQSGHNTVSWYQQALGQGPQFIFQYYREEENGRGNFPPRFSGLQFPNYSSELNVNALELDDSALYLCASSPAGEAHEQYFGPGTRLTVT.

This rearrangement joins TRBV7-9 to TRBJ1-1; 7 positions match TRBD1. This CDR3 has 15 residues. Germline CDR1 is SEHNR and CDR2 is FQNEAQ (reference sequence). V shed 3 bases, J shed 6 bases, and the junction held 10 bases outside the gene matches. The chain's CDR3 is CASSFRDPTGSEAFF. CDR3 nucleotide sequence: TGTGCCAGCAGCTTTAGGGACCCGACAGGGTCTGAAGCTTTCTTT.

The chain carries TRBV19 and TRBJ2-1, with D perhaps matching TRBD1 (6 bases). The CDR3 spans 15 residues. From germline, CDR1 is LNHDA and CDR2 SQIVND (reference sequence). Trimming shortened V by 1 base and J by 2 bases, and 9 bases separated the two germline ends. CDR3 nucleotides: TGTGCCAGTAGTATAGGGGGGCAAACCTACAATGAGCAGTTCTTC. It encodes CASSIGGQTYNEQFF.

The V gene is TRBV5-6, the J gene TRBJ1-1; D ambiguous. V lost 4 bases and J lost 1, with 8 bases in between. Germline V gene lookup returns CDR1 SGHDT and CDR2 YYEEEE. This CDR3 region has 13 residues. CDR3 sequence (DNA): TGTGCCAGCAGCACAGACAAGAACACTGAAGCTTTCTTT. This sequence encodes CASSTDKNTEAFF.

This chain connects TRBV7-9 to TRBJ2-1; 11 bases line up with TRBD2. Germline trimming cut 8 bases from V and 2 bases from J; bases unmatched to any gene: 11. The germline CDR1 and CDR2 sequences are SEHNR and FQNEAQ (reference sequence). This CDR3 has 17 residues. CDR3 nucleotide sequence: TGTGCCAGCTTTAATGTAAGACTAGCGGGGACCTACAATGAGCAGTTCTTC. Translated, it gives CASFNVRLAGTYNEQFF.